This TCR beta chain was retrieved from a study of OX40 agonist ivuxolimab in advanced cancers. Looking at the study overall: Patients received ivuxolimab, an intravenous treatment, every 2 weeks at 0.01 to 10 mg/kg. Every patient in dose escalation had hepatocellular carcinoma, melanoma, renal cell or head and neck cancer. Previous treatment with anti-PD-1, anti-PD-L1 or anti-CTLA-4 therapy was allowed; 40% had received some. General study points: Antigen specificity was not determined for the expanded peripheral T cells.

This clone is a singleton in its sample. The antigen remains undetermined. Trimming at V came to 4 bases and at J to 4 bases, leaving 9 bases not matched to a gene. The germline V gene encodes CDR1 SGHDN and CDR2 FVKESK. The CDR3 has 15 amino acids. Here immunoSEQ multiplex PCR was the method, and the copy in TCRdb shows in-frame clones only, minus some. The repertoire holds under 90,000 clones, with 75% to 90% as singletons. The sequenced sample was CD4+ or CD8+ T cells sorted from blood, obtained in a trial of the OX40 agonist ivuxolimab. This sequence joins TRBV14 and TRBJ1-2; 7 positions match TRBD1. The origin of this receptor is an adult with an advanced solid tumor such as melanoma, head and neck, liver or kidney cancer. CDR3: CASSRGGTATYGYTF. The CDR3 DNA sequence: TGTGCCAGCAGCCGAGGCGGGACAGCTACCTATGGCTACACCTTC.